Below, one T cell receptor (beta chain) is given with its context. What it binds is not known. V gave up 6 bases and J gave up 7 bases; unmatched junction bases: 18. This CDR3 comprises 17 residues. From germline, CDR1 is LNHNV and CDR2 YYDKDF (reference sequence). TCRdb passed the 5' RACE reads through MiXCR, listing each CDR3 protein once. Among some 390,000 distinct CDR3 sequences, 6.2% were seen once, and the ten largest hold 15%. This entry is derived from a study of T cells after yellow fever vaccination. Overall study context: Each low-cell-number fraction was prepared by means of SMART-Seq v4 Ultra Low Input.

Regarding the study as a whole: In post-booster samples, most primary-vaccination clones reappeared (just under 97% CD4, roughly 89% CD8). Though it reached lower strength, the secondary response hit its peak faster, day 5 versus 15.

The sequence was obtained from a man aged 25 to 40 who received the YFV17D yellow fever vaccine. J is TRBJ2-1 and V is TRBV15, with 7 bases lining up with TRBD2. Sequencing used PBMCs, obtained 5 days after the yellow fever booster vaccination. In nucleotides, the CDR3 is TGTGCCACCAGTCGAGGGACGGGGGGAGTATTAGTAAATGAGCAGTTCTTC. It specifies CATSRGTGGVLVNEQFF.